One sample yielded the 8 T cell receptor beta chains listed below, sequenced in a study of early T cells in non-severe SARS-CoV-2 infection. TCRdb re-called the 5' RACE reads through MiXCR, storing one row per CDR3 protein. The data show more than 50,000 distinct CDR3 sequences, with 9% to 9.5% seen just once and approximately 4% held by the top ten. Source material: whole blood. The origin of the receptors is an adult who was a healthcare worker with PCR-confirmed SARS-CoV-2 infection or an uninfected control (not recorded which).

This clonotype was detected ten times or more. This sequence joins TRBV7-2 and TRBJ2-2; TRBD2 agrees at 11 bases. The CDR3 spans 15 residues. Germline V gene data show CDR1 as SGHTA and CDR2 as FQGNSA. V lost 6 bases and J lost 4; bases outside the gene matches: 4. The CDR3, as DNA: TGTGCCAGCAGGCGGGGGACTAGCGGCACCGGGGAGCTGTTTTTT. Protein: CASRRGTSGTGELFF.

The chain combines TRBV7-9 with TRBJ2-2; 12 positions match TRBD2. Germline V lookup: CDR1 SEHNR, CDR2 FQNEAQ (reference sequence). Trimming cost V 5 bases and J 5 bases; bases outside gene matches: 3. The CDR3 totals 15 residues. The DNA of the CDR3 is TGTGCCAGCAGCCCCGGACTAGCGGGAACCGGGGAGCTGTTTTTT. It translates to CASSPGLAGTGELFF.

Many counts were recorded for this clonotype. This chain joins TRBV3-1 and TRBJ2-6; D gene ambiguous. CDR3 length equals 16 residues. CDR1 is LGHDT and CDR2 is YNNKEL in the germline V gene (reference sequence). Trimming left V 0 bases short and J 0 bases short, with 6 bases between. In DNA, the CDR3 is TGTGCCAGCAGCCAAGAAAAGGTCTCTGGGGCCAACGTCCTGACTTTC. It specifies CASSQEKVSGANVLTF.

This clonotype has at least ten counts. The chain uses TRBV3-1 and TRBJ1-6, with TRBD1 matching 7 bases. The V gene end was trimmed by 1 base and the J gene end by 4 bases; junction bases not matched to a gene: 7. Per the germline V gene, CDR1 is LGHDT and CDR2 is YNNKEL (reference sequence). The CDR3 length is 17 residues. The CDR3 nucleotides are TGTGCCAGCAGCCAAGTACAGGGGAGGCCTTATAATTCACCCCTCCACTTT. Its translation: CASSQVQGRPYNSPLHF.

This clonotype was seen many times. The rearrangement uses TRBV5-1 and TRBJ1-1; 7 nucleotides match TRBD1. After removal of 0 bases from V and 3 bases from J, the junction contained 5 bases not matched to a gene. CDR3 length: 15 amino acids. Germline V gene lookup returns CDR1 SGHRS and CDR2 YFSETQ. The CDR3 sequence: CASSLGQGHYTEAFF. The DNA for the CDR3 is TGCGCCAGCAGCTTGGGACAGGGCCACTACACTGAAGCTTTCTTT.

This clonotype was picked up many times. The chain employs TRBV5-1 and TRBJ2-7; D might be TRBD2 (5 bases). Trimming shortened V by 3 bases and J by 4 bases, and 14 bases separated the two germline ends. CDR1 and CDR2 from the germline V gene are SGHRS and YFSETQ. This CDR3 comprises 14 residues. The CDR3 is CASSSYQRAYEQYF. The CDR3 DNA sequence: TGCGCCAGCAGCTCTTACCAGAGGGCTTACGAGCAGTACTTC.

Notes on this clonotype: A single base separates this from a much larger clone, so it may be a read error. The chain combines TRBV20-1 with TRBJ2-7; possible D gene TRBD2, 5 bases. Looked up from germline, CDR1 is DFQATT and CDR2 is SNEGSKA (reference sequence). The CDR3 extends over 14 amino acids. Written as DNA, the CDR3 is TGCAGTGCTAGGTCGCCGGGGAAACCCTACAAGCAGTACTTC. It translates to CSARSPGKPYKQYF.

The sample holds many counts of this clonotype. The CDR3 DNA follows: TGCAGTGCTAGTCTTACGGCGGCTAGCGGGAGCTATGAGCAGTTCTTC. Translating it yields CSASLTAASGSYEQFF. The chain joins TRBV20-1 to TRBJ2-1; 10 bases agree with TRBD2. The CDR3 has 16 amino acids. CDR1 and CDR2 from the germline V gene are DFQATT and SNEGSKA (reference sequence). V lost 3 bases and J lost 8; bases outside the gene matches: 13.